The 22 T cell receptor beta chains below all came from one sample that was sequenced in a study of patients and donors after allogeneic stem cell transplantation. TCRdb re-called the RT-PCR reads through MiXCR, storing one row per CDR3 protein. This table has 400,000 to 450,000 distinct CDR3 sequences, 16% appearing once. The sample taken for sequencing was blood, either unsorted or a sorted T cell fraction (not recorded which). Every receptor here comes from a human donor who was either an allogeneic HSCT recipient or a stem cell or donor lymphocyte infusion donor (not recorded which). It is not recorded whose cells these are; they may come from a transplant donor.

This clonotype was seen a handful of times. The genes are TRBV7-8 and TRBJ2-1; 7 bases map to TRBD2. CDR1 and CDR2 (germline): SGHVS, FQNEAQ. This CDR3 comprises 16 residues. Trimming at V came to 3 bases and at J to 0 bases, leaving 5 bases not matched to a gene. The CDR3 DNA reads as TGTGCCAGCAGCTTCCCCCGGACTAGCTCCTACAATGAGCAGTTCTTC. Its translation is CASSFPRTSSYNEQFF.

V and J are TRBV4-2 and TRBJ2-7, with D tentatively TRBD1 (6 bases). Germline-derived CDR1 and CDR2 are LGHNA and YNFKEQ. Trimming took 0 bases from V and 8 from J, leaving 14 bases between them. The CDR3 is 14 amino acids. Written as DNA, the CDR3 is TGTGCCAGCAGCCAAGACAGGACAGCCAACCAGCAGTACTTC. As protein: CASSQDRTANQQYF.

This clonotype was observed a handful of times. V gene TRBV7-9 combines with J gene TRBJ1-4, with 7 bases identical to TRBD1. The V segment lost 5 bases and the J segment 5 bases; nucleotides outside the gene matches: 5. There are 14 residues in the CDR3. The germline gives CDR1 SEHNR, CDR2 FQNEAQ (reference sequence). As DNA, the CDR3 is TGTGCCAGCAGCCAGGGACAGCTCAATGAAAAACTGTTTTTT. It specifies CASSQGQLNEKLFF.

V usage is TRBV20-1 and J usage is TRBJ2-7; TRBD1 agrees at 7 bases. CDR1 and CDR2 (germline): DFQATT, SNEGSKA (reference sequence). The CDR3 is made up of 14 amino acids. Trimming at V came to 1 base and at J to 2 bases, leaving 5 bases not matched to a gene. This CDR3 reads CSARASGTAYEQYF. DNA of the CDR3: TGCAGTGCTAGAGCTTCCGGGACAGCCTACGAGCAGTACTTC.

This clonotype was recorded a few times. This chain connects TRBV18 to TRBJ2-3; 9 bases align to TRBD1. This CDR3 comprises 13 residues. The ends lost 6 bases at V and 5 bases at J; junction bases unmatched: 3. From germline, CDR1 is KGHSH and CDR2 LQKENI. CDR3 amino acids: CASSRQGGDTQYF. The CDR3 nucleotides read TGTGCCAGCTCCAGACAGGGGGGAGATACGCAGTATTTT.

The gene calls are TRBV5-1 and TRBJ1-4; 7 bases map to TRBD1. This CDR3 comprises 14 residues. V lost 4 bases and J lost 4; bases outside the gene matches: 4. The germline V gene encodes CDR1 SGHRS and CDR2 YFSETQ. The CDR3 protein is CASSPTGSNEKLFF. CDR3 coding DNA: TGCGCCAGCAGCCCGACAGGGAGTAATGAAAAACTGTTTTTT.

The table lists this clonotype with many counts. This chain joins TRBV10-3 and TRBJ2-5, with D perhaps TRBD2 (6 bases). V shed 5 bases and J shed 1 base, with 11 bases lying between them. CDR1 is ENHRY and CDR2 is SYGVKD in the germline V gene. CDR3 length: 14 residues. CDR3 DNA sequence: TGTGCCATCAGTACCCTGGGACTCCAAGAGACCCAGTACTTC. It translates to CAISTLGLQETQYF.

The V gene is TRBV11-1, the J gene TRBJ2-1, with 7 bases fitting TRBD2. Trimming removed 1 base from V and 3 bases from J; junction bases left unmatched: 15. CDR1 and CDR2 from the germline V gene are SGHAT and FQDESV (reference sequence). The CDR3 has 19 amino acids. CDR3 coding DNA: TGTGCCAGCAGCTTAGAAGCAGGTAGGGCGGGAGACCGCTACAATGAGCAGTTCTTC. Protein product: CASSLEAGRAGDRYNEQFF.

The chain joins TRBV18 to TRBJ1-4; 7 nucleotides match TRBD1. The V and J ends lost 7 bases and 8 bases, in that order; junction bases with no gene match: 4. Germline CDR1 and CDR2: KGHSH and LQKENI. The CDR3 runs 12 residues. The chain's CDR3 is CASWTGGEKLFF. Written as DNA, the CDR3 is TGTGCCAGCTGGACAGGTGGGGAAAAACTGTTTTTT.

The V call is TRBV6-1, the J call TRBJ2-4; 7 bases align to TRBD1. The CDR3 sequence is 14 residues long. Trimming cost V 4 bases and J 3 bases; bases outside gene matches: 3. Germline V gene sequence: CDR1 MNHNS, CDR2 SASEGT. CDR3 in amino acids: CASSGYRGKNIQYF. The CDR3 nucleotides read TGTGCCAGCAGTGGATACAGGGGCAAAAACATTCAGTACTTC.

The CDR3 region is CASSRAGSGEGGELFF. DNA for the CDR3: TGTGCCAGCAGTCGCGCTGGGTCGGGGGAGGGCGGGGAGCTGTTTTTT. The rearrangement uses TRBV6-1 and TRBJ2-2; 7 nucleotides agree with TRBD2. Germline V CDR1 and CDR2: MNHNS, SASEGT. This CDR3 contains 16 residues. V was clipped by 5 bases and J by 7 bases; unmatched bases: 13.

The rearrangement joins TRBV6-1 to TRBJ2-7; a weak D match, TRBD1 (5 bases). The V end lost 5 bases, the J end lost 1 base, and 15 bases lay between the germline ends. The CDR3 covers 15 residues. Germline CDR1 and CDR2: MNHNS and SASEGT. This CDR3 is CASSRPIGASYEQYF. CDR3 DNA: TGTGCCAGCAGTCGCCCCATTGGGGCGTCCTACGAGCAGTACTTC.

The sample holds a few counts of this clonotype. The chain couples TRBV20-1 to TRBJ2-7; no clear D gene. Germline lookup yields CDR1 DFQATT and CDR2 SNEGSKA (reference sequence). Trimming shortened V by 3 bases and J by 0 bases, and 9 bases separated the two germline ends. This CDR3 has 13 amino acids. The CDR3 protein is CSARGTASYEQYF. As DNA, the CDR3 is TGCAGTGCTAGGGGCACAGCCTCCTACGAGCAGTACTTC.

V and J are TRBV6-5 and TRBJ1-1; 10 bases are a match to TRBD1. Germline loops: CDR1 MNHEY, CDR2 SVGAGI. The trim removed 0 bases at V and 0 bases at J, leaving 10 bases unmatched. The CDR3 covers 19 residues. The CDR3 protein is CASSYSMLGTGVMNTEAFF. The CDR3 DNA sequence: TGTGCCAGCAGTTACTCGATGCTTGGGACAGGGGTCATGAACACTGAAGCTTTCTTT.

The CDR3 loop reads CASSATGFYEQYF. Written as DNA, the CDR3 is TGTGCCAGCAGCGCTACAGGGTTCTACGAGCAGTACTTC. The V gene is TRBV5-6, the J gene TRBJ2-7; tentative D call: TRBD1 (6 bases). Germline CDR1 is SGHDT and CDR2 is YYEEEE. The CDR3 contains 13 residues. V lost 4 bases and J lost 3, with 11 bases in between.

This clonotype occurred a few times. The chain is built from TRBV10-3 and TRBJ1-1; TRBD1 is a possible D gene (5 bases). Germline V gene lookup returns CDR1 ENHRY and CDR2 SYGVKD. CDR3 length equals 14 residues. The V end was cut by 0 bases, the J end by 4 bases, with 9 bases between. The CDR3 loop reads CAISESGRGTEAFF. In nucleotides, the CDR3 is TGTGCCATCAGTGAGTCGGGAAGGGGCACTGAAGCTTTCTTT.

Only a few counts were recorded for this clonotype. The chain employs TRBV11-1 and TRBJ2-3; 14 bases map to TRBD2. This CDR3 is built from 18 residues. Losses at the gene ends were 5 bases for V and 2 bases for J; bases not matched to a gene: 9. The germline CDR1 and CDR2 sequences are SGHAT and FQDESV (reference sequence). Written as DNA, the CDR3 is TGTGCCAGCAGCCCGACTAGCGGGGGGGCTGGAGACACAGATACGCAGTATTTT. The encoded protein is CASSPTSGGAGDTDTQYF. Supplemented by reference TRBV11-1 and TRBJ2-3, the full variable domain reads EAEVAQSPRYKITEKSQAVAFWCDPISGHATLYWYRQILGQGPELLVQFQDESVVDDSQLPKDRFSAERLKGVDSTLKIQPAELGDSAMYLCASSPTSGGAGDTDTQYFGPGTRLTVL.

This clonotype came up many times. The DNA for the CDR3 is TGTGCCAGCAGTTTAGATGGGAGTGGTTTAGAGACCCAGTACTTC. Its protein product is CASSLDGSGLETQYF. V gene TRBV12-3 or TRBV12-4 combines with J gene TRBJ2-5; D may be TRBD2 (5 bases). Trimming left V 1 base short and J 4 bases short, with 13 bases between. The CDR3 extends over 15 amino acids.

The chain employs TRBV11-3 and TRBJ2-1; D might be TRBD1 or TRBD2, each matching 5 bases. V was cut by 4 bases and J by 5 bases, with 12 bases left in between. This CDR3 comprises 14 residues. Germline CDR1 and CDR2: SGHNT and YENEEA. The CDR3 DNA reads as TGTGCCAGCAGCTCGTGGGACGGTGACAATGAGCAGTTCTTC. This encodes CASSSWDGDNEQFF.

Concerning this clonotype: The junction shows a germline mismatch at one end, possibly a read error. The CDR3, as DNA: TGTGCTAGCAGACAGGGGTCCGGGGAGCTGTTTTTT. This translates into CASRQGSGELFF. The chain combines TRBV7-7 with TRBJ2-2; 8 bases agree with TRBD1. Germline V CDR1 and CDR2: SSHAT, FNYEAQ (reference sequence). The CDR3 runs 12 residues.

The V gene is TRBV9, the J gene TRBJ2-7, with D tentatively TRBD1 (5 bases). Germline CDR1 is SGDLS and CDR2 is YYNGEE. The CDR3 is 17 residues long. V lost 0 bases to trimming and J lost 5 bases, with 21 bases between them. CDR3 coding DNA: TGTGCCAGCAGCGTAGAGGCCGAGGCAGGGAACCACCACGAGCAGTACTTC. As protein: CASSVEAEAGNHHEQYF. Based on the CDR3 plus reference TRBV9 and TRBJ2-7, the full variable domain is DSGVTQTPKHLITATGQRVTLRCSPRSGDLSVYWYQQSLDQGLQFLIQYYNGEERAKGNILERFSAQQFPDLHSELNLSSLELGDSALYFCASSVEAEAGNHHEQYFGPGTRLTVT.

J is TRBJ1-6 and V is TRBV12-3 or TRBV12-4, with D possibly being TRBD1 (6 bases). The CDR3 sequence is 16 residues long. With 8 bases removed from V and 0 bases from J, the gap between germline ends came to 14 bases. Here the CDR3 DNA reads TGTGCCAGCCGCCCGAGGGGGAGCTCCTATAATTCACCCCTCCACTTT. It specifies CASRPRGSSYNSPLHF.